The clone carrying this T cell receptor (beta chain) showed up just once. As originally analysed: Estimated nucleated cell counts came from reference gene primer amplification. Sequencing used immunoSEQ multiplex PCR; TCRdb keeps in-frame clones, though not all of them. V, J and clone size are taken as reported in that table, and D and trimming were inferred from the DNA itself. This table has roughly 150,000 clones, roughly 80% appearing once. This specimen belongs to a study of blood T cell repertoires in COVID-19. Study overall: Sample material is recorded as cDNA or gDNA derived from T cells, B-cell-depleted T cells, or PBMCs.

Germline CDR1 WSHSY, CDR2 SAAADI. The CDR3 totals 12 residues. Trimming removed 2 bases from V and 8 bases from J, with 7 bases in between. The sequencing input was peripheral blood. The receptor's source is a man in his sixties with acute or convalescent COVID-19. This sequence joins TRBV10-2 and TRBJ2-1, with a tentative D call TRBD2 (5 bases). The CDR3 DNA follows: TGCGCCAGCAGTGAGAGCGGCGATGAGCAGTTCTTC. Protein sequence: CASSESGDEQFF.